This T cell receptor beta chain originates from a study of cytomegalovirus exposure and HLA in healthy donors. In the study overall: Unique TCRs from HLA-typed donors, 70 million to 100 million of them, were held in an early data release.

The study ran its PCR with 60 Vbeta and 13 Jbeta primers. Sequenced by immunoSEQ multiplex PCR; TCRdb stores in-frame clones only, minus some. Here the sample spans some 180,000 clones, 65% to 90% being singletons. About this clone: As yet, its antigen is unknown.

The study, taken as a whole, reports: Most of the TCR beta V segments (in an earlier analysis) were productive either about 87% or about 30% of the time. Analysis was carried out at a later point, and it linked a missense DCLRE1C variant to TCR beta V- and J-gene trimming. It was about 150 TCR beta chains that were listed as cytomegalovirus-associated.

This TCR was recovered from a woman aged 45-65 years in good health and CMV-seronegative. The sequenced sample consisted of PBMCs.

The CDR3: CASSEGIATKNIQYF. CDR3 DNA sequence: TGTGCCAGCAGTGAAGGTATAGCAACCAAAAACATTCAGTACTTC. This rearrangement joins TRBV6-4 to TRBJ2-4, with D unresolved. The CDR3 covers 15 residues. V lost 3 bases and J lost 2, with 11 bases in between. Germline V gene sequence: CDR1 MRHNA, CDR2 SNTAGT.